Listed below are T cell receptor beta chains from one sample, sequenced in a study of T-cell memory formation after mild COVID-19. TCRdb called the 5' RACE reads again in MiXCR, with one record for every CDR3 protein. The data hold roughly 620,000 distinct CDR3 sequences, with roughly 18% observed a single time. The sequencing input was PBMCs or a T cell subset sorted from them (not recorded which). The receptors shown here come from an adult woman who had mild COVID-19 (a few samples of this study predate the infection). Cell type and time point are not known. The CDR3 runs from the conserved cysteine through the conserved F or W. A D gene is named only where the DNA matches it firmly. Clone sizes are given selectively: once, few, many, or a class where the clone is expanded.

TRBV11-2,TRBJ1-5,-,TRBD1,TGTGCCAGCAGTTGGACGACAGGGGGGAATCAGCCCCAGCATTTT,CASSWTTGGNQPQHF
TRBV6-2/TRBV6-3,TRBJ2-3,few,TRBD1,TGTGCCAGCAGCCTGTATGGGACAGGGGGCACAGATACGCAGTATTTT,CASSLYGTGGTDTQYF
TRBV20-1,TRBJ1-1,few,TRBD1,TGCAGTGCTAGAAAAATGGGACAGGGGGAGGGTGAAGCTTTCTTT,CSARKMGQGEGEAFF
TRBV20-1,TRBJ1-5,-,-,TGCAGTGCTACTCGGACCTACAATCAGCCCCAGCATTTT,CSATRTYNQPQHF
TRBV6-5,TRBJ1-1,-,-,TGTGCCAGCAAACAATCACCCCGGACTAAGACTGAAGCTTTCTTT,CASKQSPRTKTEAFF
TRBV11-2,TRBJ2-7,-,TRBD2,TGTGCCAGCAGCTCGGGACTAGCGACCGAGCAGTACTTC,CASSSGLATEQYF
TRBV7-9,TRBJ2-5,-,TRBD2,TGTGCCAGCAGCTTTTCCCTAGCGGGTGGGTCCGGGGCCCAGTACTTC,CASSFSLAGGSGAQYF
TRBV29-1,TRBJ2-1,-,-,TGCAGCGTTGAAGAGGGGGTGGCTGAGCAGTTCTTC,CSVEEGVAEQFF
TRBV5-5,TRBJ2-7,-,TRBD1,TGTGCCAGCAGCTTGGACAGGGGGTCGGACGAGCAGTACTTC,CASSLDRGSDEQYF
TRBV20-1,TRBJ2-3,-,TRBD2,TGCAGTGTCCATTTAGCGGGGGGGCAGTCAGATACGCAGTATTTT,CSVHLAGGQSDTQYF